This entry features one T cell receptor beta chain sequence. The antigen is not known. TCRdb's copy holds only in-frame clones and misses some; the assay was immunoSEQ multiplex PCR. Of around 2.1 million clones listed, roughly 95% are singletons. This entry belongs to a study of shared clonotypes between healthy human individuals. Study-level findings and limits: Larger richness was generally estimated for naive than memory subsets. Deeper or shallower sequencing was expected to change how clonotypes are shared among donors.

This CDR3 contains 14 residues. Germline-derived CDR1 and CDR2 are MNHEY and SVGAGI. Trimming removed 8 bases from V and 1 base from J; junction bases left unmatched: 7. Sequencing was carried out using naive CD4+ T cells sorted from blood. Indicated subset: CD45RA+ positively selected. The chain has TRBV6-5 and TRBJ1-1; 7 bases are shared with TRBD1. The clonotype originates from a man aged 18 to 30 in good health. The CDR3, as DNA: TGTGCCAGCTCGAAACAGGGGTCGAACACTGAAGCTTTCTTT. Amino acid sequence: CASSKQGSNTEAFF.